The 13 T cell receptor beta chains given below trace back to one sample, sequenced in a study of human T cells and chemical hapten exposure. Time point denoted: patch test 3, about 24 weeks after DPC sensitization. The treatment: therapeutic diphenylcyclopropenone sensitization with weekly scalp DPC. TCRdb fed the RACE reads into MiXCR, producing one record per CDR3 protein. The table lists approximately 160,000 distinct CDR3 sequences, 28% of them singletons. The sample in question was whole blood, obtained in connection with sensitization to the hapten diphenylcyclopropenone (DPC). These receptors came from a woman younger than 35 with alopecia areata. Some clones in this sample may be carry-over from other donors' samples.

This clonotype was detected a few times. This sequence joins TRBV6-5 and TRBJ2-7; 8 bases match TRBD1. V lost 6 bases, J lost 4 bases, and 8 bases stayed unmatched. CDR3 size: 14 residues. Germline-derived CDR1 and CDR2 are MNHEY and SVGAGI. CDR3 loop: CASRPGQGPYEQYF. The CDR3 DNA reads as TGTGCCAGCAGACCCGGACAGGGACCTTACGAGCAGTACTTC.

This chain connects TRBV20-1 to TRBJ1-2; 9 bases are shared with TRBD1. Germline CDR1 reads DFQATT; CDR2 reads SNEGSKA (reference sequence). The CDR3 runs 12 residues. The V gene end was trimmed by 6 bases and the J gene end by 8 bases; junction bases not matched to a gene: 7. CDR3 coding DNA: TGCAGTGCCCGGGACAGGGAGGGAGGCTACACCTTC. It codes for CSARDREGGYTF.

This clonotype appeared a few times. CDR3 nucleotide sequence: TGTGCCAGCAGCGTAGGGCAGGGGAGTGAGCAGTACTTC. Protein: CASSVGQGSEQYF. This chain uses TRBV9 with TRBJ2-7; maybe TRBD1 (6 bases). Germline V lookup: CDR1 SGDLS, CDR2 YYNGEE. The CDR3 runs to 13 residues. V lost 0 bases and J 7 bases, leaving 11 bases between the germline ends.

The gene calls are TRBV14 and TRBJ2-1; TRBD1 is a possible D gene (8 bases). Germline values: CDR1 SGHDN, CDR2 FVKESK. The CDR3 has 17 residues. V was shortened by 3 bases and J by 4 bases, with 19 bases between the two germline ends. This CDR3 is CASSQVWGGQAYNEQFF. The CDR3 nucleotides read TGTGCCAGCAGCCAGGTTTGGGGGGGACAGGCTTACAATGAGCAGTTCTTC.

This clonotype was seen at least ten times. This chain connects TRBV29-1 to TRBJ2-3; D gene ambiguous. Germline V CDR1 and CDR2: SQVTM, ANQGSEA. V was cut by 5 bases and J by 6 bases, with 12 bases left in between. The CDR3 spans 12 residues. In DNA, the CDR3 is TGCAGCGTTTCCGCGGCCGCGGATACGCAGTATTTT. Translation gives CSVSAAADTQYF.

The V call is TRBV27, the J call TRBJ2-7, with a possible D match to TRBD1 (6 bases). Germline lookup yields CDR1 MNHEY and CDR2 SMNVEV (reference sequence). Trimming took 2 bases from V and 2 from J, leaving 7 bases between them. The CDR3 totals 13 residues. CDR3 region: CASSLNRAYEQYF. The DNA for the CDR3 is TGTGCCAGCAGTTTAAACAGGGCCTACGAGCAGTACTTC.

This clonotype was detected only a few times. This chain links TRBV29-1 with TRBJ2-4; D gene ambiguous. The CDR3 has 15 residues. V lost 0 bases, J lost 2 bases, and 11 bases lay in between. Looked up from germline, CDR1 is SQVTM and CDR2 is ANQGSEA. The CDR3 DNA reads as TGCAGCGTTGAAGATCTTCAGCTAACCAAAAACATTCAGTACTTC. Protein: CSVEDLQLTKNIQYF.

This clonotype was found a few times. V and J are TRBV20-1 and TRBJ1-1; D call uncertain. In germline, CDR1 is DFQATT, CDR2 SNEGSKA (reference sequence). CDR3 length: 14 residues. Trimming cost V 6 bases and J 0 bases, with 14 bases left between them. The CDR3 loop reads CSAVHLIMNTEAFF. The CDR3 coding sequence is TGCAGTGCGGTTCATCTAATTATGAACACTGAAGCTTTCTTT.

Details on this clonotype: Relative to the germline gene, one junction end is altered; a read error may explain this. The chain links TRBV5-1 to TRBJ2-7, with D maybe TRBD2 (6 bases). Germline CDR1 reads SGHRS; CDR2 reads YFSETQ. The CDR3 covers 16 residues. The CDR3: CASSLSGVSSSYVQYF. CDR3 in DNA: TGCGCCAGCAGCTTGTCGGGGGTGTCGAGCTCCTACGTGCAGTACTTC. The variable domain in full, completed from reference TRBV5-1 and TRBJ2-7, reads KAGVTQTPRYLIKTRGQQVTLSCSPISGHRSVSWYQQTPGQGLQFLFEYFSETQRNKGNFPGRFSGRQFSNSRSEMNVSTLELGDSALYLCASSLSGVSSSYVQYFGPGTRLTVT.

The table lists this clonotype with a few counts. The chain links TRBV11-2 to TRBJ1-2; D call uncertain. V was shortened by 4 bases and J by 5 bases, with 11 bases between the two germline ends. CDR1 and CDR2 (germline): SGHAT, FQNNGV. CDR3 size: 13 residues. CDR3 amino acids: CASSSQTGYGYTF. In DNA, the CDR3 is TGTGCCAGCAGCTCCCAAACTGGTTATGGCTACACCTTC.

Concerning this clonotype itself: No conserved phenylalanine or tryptophan is present at the end of the CDR3, so a read error is the likely explanation. The DNA is left out, because the CDR3 cannot be placed on it with certainty; the CDR3 is given as TCRdb lists it. V and J are TRBV11-2 and TRBJ2-1; no DNA check was done on the table's D call, TRBD2. 15 amino acids form the CDR3, both terminal residues included. Germline V lookup: CDR1 SGHAT, CDR2 FQNNGV. CDR3 amino acids: CASSSPGLAGVAIEV.

The V gene is TRBV29-1, the J gene TRBJ1-2, with D perhaps matching TRBD1 (5 bases). The length of the CDR3 is 11 residues. Germline CDR1 and CDR2: SQVTM and ANQGSEA. V lost 7 bases, J lost 4 bases, and 10 bases lay in between. The CDR3 spells CSGRDGYGYTF. The CDR3 nucleotides read TGCAGCGGCCGGGACGGCTATGGCTACACCTTC. Looking up the rest from reference TRBV29-1 and TRBJ1-2 gives the full variable domain: SAVISQKPSRDICQRGTSLTIQCQVDSQVTMMFWYRQQPGQSLTLIATANQGSEATYESGFVIDKFPISRPNLTFSTLTVSNMSPEDSSIYLCSGRDGYGYTFGSGTRLTVV.

This clonotype was detected a few times. The V gene is TRBV20-1, the J gene TRBJ2-7, with 7 bases lining up with TRBD2. This CDR3 has 13 residues. Germline values: CDR1 DFQATT, CDR2 SNEGSKA (reference sequence). J lost 3 bases, V lost 2 bases, and 4 bases had no gene match. This chain's CDR3 is CSARSRTSYEQYF. CDR3 bases: TGCAGTGCTAGATCCCGGACTAGCTACGAGCAGTACTTC.